This T cell receptor (beta chain) was observed in a study of PD-1 blockade in classical Hodgkin lymphoma. Study results and limitations: Complete responders matched newly diagnosed patients in baseline diversity. At baseline, newly diagnosed patients reportedly showed less TCR diversity than healthy donors. A significant rise in TCR diversity was seen by C4D1 for CD4+ cells but not for CD8+ cells.

Produced via immunoSEQ multiplex PCR; TCRdb's table is partial and in-frame only. The sample shows 4,500 to 5,500 clones, approximately 66% of them seen only once. In regard to this clone: Its antigen is undetermined. Germline and junction disagree at one end, which may indicate a read error.

All patients experienced relapse after autologous stem cell transplantation, and brentuximab vedotin exposure was variable. Per germline, CDR1 SSHAT and CDR2 FNYEAQ (reference sequence). This CDR3 contains 14 residues. The chain uses TRBV7-7 and TRBJ2-2; TRBD1 might be the D (5 bases). This clonotype originated in a human donor with classical Hodgkin lymphoma. This material consisted of peripheral blood mononuclear cells (PBMCs), taken before the second cycle of nivolumab. As DNA, the CDR3 is TGTGCTAGCAGCTTCTCAGGGATCACCGGGGAGCTGTTTTTT. It yields the protein CASSFSGITGELFF.